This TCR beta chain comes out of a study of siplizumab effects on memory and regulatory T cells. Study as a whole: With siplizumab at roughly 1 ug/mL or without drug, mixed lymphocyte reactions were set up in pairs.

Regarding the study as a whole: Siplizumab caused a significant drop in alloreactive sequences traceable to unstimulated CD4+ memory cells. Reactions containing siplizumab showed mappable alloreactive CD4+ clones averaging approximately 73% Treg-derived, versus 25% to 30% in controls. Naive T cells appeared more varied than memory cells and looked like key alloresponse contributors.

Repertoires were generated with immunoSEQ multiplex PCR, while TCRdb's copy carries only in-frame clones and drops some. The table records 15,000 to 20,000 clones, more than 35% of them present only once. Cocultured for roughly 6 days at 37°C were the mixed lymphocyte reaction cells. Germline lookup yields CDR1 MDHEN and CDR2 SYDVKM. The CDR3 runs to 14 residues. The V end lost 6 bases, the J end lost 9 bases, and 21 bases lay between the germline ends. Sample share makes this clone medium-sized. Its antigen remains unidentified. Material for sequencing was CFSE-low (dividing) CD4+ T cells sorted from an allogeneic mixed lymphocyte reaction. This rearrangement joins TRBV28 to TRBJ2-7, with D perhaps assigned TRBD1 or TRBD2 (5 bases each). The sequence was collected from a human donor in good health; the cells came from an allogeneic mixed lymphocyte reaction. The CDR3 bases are TGTGCCAGCAGGACTGGGACCGCGGATGTTGGGCAGTACTTC. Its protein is CASRTGTADVGQYF.